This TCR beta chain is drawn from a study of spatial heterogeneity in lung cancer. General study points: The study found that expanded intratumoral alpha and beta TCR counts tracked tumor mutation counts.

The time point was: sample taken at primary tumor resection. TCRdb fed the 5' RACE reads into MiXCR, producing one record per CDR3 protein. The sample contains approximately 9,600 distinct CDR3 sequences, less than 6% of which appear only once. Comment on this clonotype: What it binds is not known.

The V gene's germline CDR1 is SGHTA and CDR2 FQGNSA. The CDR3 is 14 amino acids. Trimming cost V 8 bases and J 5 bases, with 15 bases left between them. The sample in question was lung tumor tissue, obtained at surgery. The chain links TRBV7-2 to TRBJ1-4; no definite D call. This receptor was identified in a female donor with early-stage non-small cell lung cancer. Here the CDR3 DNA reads TGTGCCAGCGGAACCGGGATTGTAAATGAAAAACTGTTTTTT. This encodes CASGTGIVNEKLFF.